The 22 T cell receptor beta chains listed next were all sequenced from one sample in a study of blood T cell repertoires in COVID-19. Clones were sequenced by immunoSEQ multiplex PCR, and TCRdb holds only the in-frame ones, with some missing. The sample lists approximately 46,000 clones; around 85% were seen once. Input material: peripheral blood. These receptor sequences come from a human donor in a cohort sampled during active COVID-19.

V usage is TRBV29-1 and J usage is TRBJ2-5; D might be TRBD2 (6 bases). Germline CDR1 is SQVTM and CDR2 is ANQGSEA. Trimming removed 4 bases from V and 5 bases from J, with 14 bases in between. The CDR3 is made up of 13 amino acids. Written as DNA, the CDR3 is TGCAGCGTTGGCCGCGGGGCAGGGGAGACCCAGTACTTC. Its translation: CSVGRGAGETQYF.

This chain uses TRBV5-1 with TRBJ1-1; TRBD1 matches 9 bases. CDR3 length equals 16 residues. Trimming took 0 bases from V and 4 from J; bases not matched to a gene: 7. CDR1 and CDR2 (germline): SGHRS, YFSETQ. The CDR3 DNA is TGCGCCAGCAGCTTGGCCGGAGGACAGGGGACCACTGAAGCTTTCTTT. It codes for CASSLAGGQGTTEAFF.

This chain links TRBV18 with TRBJ2-7; D gene uncertain. The germline CDR1 and CDR2 sequences are KGHSH and LQKENI. V was clipped by 2 bases and J by 3 bases, with 5 bases between them. The CDR3 sequence is 12 residues long. The CDR3 reads CASSPSDYEQYF. CDR3 DNA: TGTGCCAGCTCACCATCAGACTACGAGCAGTACTTC.

The J gene is TRBJ1-2, the V gene TRBV4-2; TRBD1 might be the D (5 bases). The CDR3 has 15 residues. Looked up from germline, CDR1 is LGHNA and CDR2 is YNFKEQ. V gave up 1 base and J gave up 3 bases, with 12 bases separating them. CDR3 residues: CASSQVWGEDYGYTF. The CDR3 DNA reads as TGTGCCAGCAGCCAAGTTTGGGGGGAGGACTATGGCTACACCTTC.

This clone was observed a handful of times. This chain joins TRBV18 and TRBJ2-1, with 8 bases aligning to TRBD2. Trimming removed 11 bases from V and 2 bases from J; junction bases left unmatched: 11. CDR3 length: 15 amino acids. Germline V lookup: CDR1 KGHSH, CDR2 LQKENI. The CDR3: CAGKSGGGPYNEQFF. CDR3 DNA sequence: TGTGCCGGAAAATCGGGGGGGGGACCCTACAATGAGCAGTTCTTC. The full variable domain, completed using reference TRBV18 and TRBJ2-1, is NAGVMQNPRHLVRRRGQEARLRCSPMKGHSHVYWYRQLPEEGLKFMVYLQKENIIDESGMPKERFSAEFPKEGPSILRIQQVVRGDSAAYFCAGKSGGGPYNEQFFGPGTRLTVL.

The rearrangement uses TRBV5-1 and TRBJ1-4, with unresolved D. The CDR3 is 14 residues long. V dropped 3 bases and J dropped 7 bases, with 13 bases sitting between them. Germline CDR1 SGHRS, CDR2 YFSETQ. The CDR3 is CASSSGGSGEKLFF. The CDR3 DNA reads as TGCGCCAGCAGCTCGGGTGGGAGCGGTGAAAAACTGTTTTTT.

In regard to this clone: Other DNA sequences in this specimen translate into the identical CDR3. This chain links TRBV5-1 with TRBJ2-7; 8 bases align to TRBD2. Germline V gene lookup returns CDR1 SGHRS and CDR2 YFSETQ. V shed 1 base, J shed 3 bases, and the junction held 6 bases outside the gene matches. The CDR3 has 15 amino acids. CDR3 region: CASSLTAGGGYEQYF. The CDR3 coding sequence is TGCGCCAGCAGCTTGACGGCGGGGGGCGGCTACGAGCAGTACTTC.

In its sample, this clone was seen once. J is TRBJ2-7 and V is TRBV5-4, with D uncertain. In germline, CDR1 is SGHNT, CDR2 YYREEE (reference sequence). V lost 0 bases and J 3 bases, leaving 7 bases between the germline ends. The CDR3 is 13 amino acids. Written as DNA, the CDR3 is TGTGCCAGCAGCTTGGTGGGCAGCTACGAGCAGTACTTC. It translates to CASSLVGSYEQYF.

This sequence joins TRBV6-6 and TRBJ2-2; possibly TRBD2 for D (6 bases). Germline assignment: CDR1 MNHNY and CDR2 SVGAGI (reference sequence). V was trimmed by 7 bases and J by 1 base, leaving 10 bases between them. The CDR3 runs 14 residues. The CDR3 reads CASKPAGNTGELFF. CDR3 coding DNA: TGTGCCAGCAAACCAGCGGGGAACACCGGGGAGCTGTTTTTT.

This rearrangement joins TRBV18 to TRBJ2-7; the match to TRBD1 covers 7 bases. From germline, CDR1 is KGHSH and CDR2 LQKENI. The CDR3 consists of 15 residues. The V segment lost 2 bases and the J segment 0 bases; nucleotides outside the gene matches: 4. CDR3 sequence: CASSPSPGGSYEQYF. CDR3 DNA: TGTGCCAGCTCACCAAGTCCAGGGGGCTCCTACGAGCAGTACTTC.

The chain employs TRBV5-1 and TRBJ2-7; D not resolved. Trimming removed 6 bases at V and 0 bases at J, with 16 bases between. Germline lookup yields CDR1 SGHRS and CDR2 YFSETQ. The CDR3 is 15 residues long. The CDR3 DNA is TGCGCCAGCAAATTGCAAGACATTTTCTCCTACGAGCAGTACTTC. Translation gives CASKLQDIFSYEQYF.

The chain uses TRBV9 and TRBJ2-2, with D tentatively TRBD2 (7 bases). Germline V CDR1 and CDR2: SGDLS, YYNGEE. V gave up 4 bases and J gave up 8 bases, with 21 bases separating them. The length of the CDR3 is 16 residues. CDR3 protein: CASSSKLGGGPGELFF. The CDR3 DNA reads as TGTGCCAGCAGCTCCAAACTAGGCGGGGGCCCAGGGGAGCTGTTTTTT. The full variable domain, with the rest looked up from reference TRBV9 and TRBJ2-2, is DSGVTQTPKHLITATGQRVTLRCSPRSGDLSVYWYQQSLDQGLQFLIQYYNGEERAKGNILERFSAQQFPDLHSELNLSSLELGDSALYFCASSSKLGGGPGELFFGEGSRLTVL.

This clone appeared once. The gene calls are TRBV7-2 and TRBJ2-3; 7 bases fit TRBD2. The ends lost 6 bases at V and 2 bases at J; junction bases unmatched: 8. In germline, CDR1 is SGHTA, CDR2 FQGNSA. The CDR3 runs 15 residues. CDR3 region: CASRAPGLFTDTQYF. The CDR3 DNA reads as TGTGCCAGCAGAGCCCCGGGACTATTCACAGATACGCAGTATTTT.

With regard to this clone: At the DNA level, this CDR3 is encoded by other sequences in the same sample as well. The J gene is TRBJ2-5, the V gene TRBV7-8, with 14 bases matching TRBD2. Germline values: CDR1 SGHVS, CDR2 FQNEAQ. The CDR3 has 16 residues. Trimming took 5 bases from V and 4 from J; bases not matched to a gene: 6. CDR3 DNA: TGTGCCAGCAGCCTGACTAGCGGGGGGGGTTTAGAGACCCAGTACTTC. Translated: CASSLTSGGGLETQYF.

V is TRBV3-1 (or the pseudogene TRBV3-2) and J is TRBJ2-3, with 13 positions matching TRBD2. V dropped 2 bases and J dropped 1; count of bases not matched to a gene: 9. The CDR3 length is 19 residues. Germline V gives CDR1 LGHDT, CDR2 YNNKEL (reference sequence). The CDR3 sequence is CASSQTTSGGARRTDTQYF. The CDR3 region has the DNA TGTGCCAGCAGCCAAACCACTAGCGGGGGGGCAAGGCGCACAGATACGCAGTATTTT.

The chain is built from TRBV5-1 and TRBJ2-3; 8 bases are shared with TRBD1. The CDR3 runs to 14 residues. V was clipped by 4 bases and J by 1 base; unmatched bases: 2. Germline values: CDR1 SGHRS, CDR2 YFSETQ. DNA of the CDR3: TGCGCCAGCAGCCCAGGGGGCGGCACAGATACGCAGTATTTT. Translated: CASSPGGGTDTQYF.

This sequence joins TRBV12-3 or TRBV12-4 and TRBJ1-2, with D perhaps TRBD1 (5 bases). The ends were cut back, 3 bases at V and 7 bases at J, with 12 bases in the middle. The CDR3 loop spans 13 amino acids. The CDR3 is CASSFQGRSGYTF. The CDR3 DNA sequence: TGTGCCAGCAGTTTCCAGGGAAGAAGTGGCTACACCTTC.

The genes are TRBV11-2 and TRBJ2-7, with 12 bases identical to TRBD2. Trimming took 6 bases from V and 6 from J; bases not matched to a gene: 6. Germline V gives CDR1 SGHAT, CDR2 FQNNGV. The CDR3 has 14 amino acids. DNA for the CDR3: TGTGCCAGCAGAAACCTAGCGGGGGGGCGCGAGCAGTACTTC. It codes for CASRNLAGGREQYF.

This rearrangement joins TRBV5-6 to TRBJ2-5, with 9 positions matching TRBD1. The junction had 5 bases not matched to a gene; V was cut back by 4 bases and J by 4 bases. Germline assignment: CDR1 SGHDT and CDR2 YYEEEE. This CDR3 region has 14 residues. The CDR3 loop is CASSLQGARETQYF. Here the CDR3 DNA reads TGTGCCAGCAGCCTACAGGGGGCGAGAGAGACCCAGTACTTC. The variable domain in full, completed from reference TRBV5-6 and TRBJ2-5, reads DAGVTQSPTHLIKTRGQQVTLRCSPKSGHDTVSWYQQALGQGPQFIFQYYEEEERQRGNFPDRFSGHQFPNYSSELNVNALLLGDSALYLCASSLQGARETQYFGPGTRLLVL.

This clone was seen only a few times. V usage is TRBV19 and J usage is TRBJ1-5, with unresolved D. Between the trimmed V and J ends, which lost 0 bases and 0 bases, there was a span of 15 bases. The germline V gene encodes CDR1 LNHDA and CDR2 SQIVND (reference sequence). The CDR3 runs 18 residues. CDR3 sequence reads: CASSIDGRVGYSNQPQHF. The DNA of the CDR3 is TGTGCCAGTAGTATAGATGGGAGAGTGGGGTATAGCAATCAGCCCCAGCATTTT.

This clone was seen a few times. This chain links TRBV28 with TRBJ2-2; 9 bases map to TRBD1. This CDR3 comprises 15 residues. The J segment lost 5 bases and the V segment lost 6 bases, leaving 7 bases of the junction unmatched. CDR1 is MDHEN and CDR2 is SYDVKM in the germline V gene. The CDR3 DNA reads as TGTGCCAGCAGCGAAAACAGGGGGCGGACCGGGGAGCTGTTTTTT. Its protein product is CASSENRGRTGELFF.

Only a few counts were recorded for this clone. In DNA, the CDR3 is TGTGCCACCAGTGATCCCGGGGGGAGCAACAATGAGCAGTTCTTC. This gives the protein CATSDPGGSNNEQFF. This chain connects TRBV24-1 to TRBJ2-1; 7 bases agree with TRBD2. The CDR3 is 15 residues long. V was pared by 3 bases and J by 5 bases, with 6 bases of the junction left unmatched. Germline assignment: CDR1 KGHDR and CDR2 SFDVKD.